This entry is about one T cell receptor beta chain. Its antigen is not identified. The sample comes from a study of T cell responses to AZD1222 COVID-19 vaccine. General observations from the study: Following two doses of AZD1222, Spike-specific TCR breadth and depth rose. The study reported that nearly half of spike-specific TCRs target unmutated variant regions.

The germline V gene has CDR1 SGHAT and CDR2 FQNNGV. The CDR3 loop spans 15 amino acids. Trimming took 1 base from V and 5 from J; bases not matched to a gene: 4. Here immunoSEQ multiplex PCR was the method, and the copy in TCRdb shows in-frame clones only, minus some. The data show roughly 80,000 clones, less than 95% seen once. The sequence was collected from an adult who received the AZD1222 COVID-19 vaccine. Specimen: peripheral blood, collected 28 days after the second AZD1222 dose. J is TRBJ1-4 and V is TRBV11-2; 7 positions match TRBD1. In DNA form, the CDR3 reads TGTGCCAGCAGCTTAGGACGACAGGGCAATGAAAAACTGTTTTTT. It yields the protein CASSLGRQGNEKLFF.